Following are 27 T cell receptor beta chains from one sample sequenced in a study of CD8 T cells in Susac syndrome. RNA in amounts of about 0.5 to 1 ug was reverse transcribed with random hexamers. TCRdb processed the immunoSEQ multiplex PCR reads anew with MiXCR; each CDR3 protein has one entry. The sample includes 130,000 or so distinct CDR3 sequences, approximately 95% of them seen just once. The sequenced sample consisted of CD4+ T cells from PBMCs. The source is a human donor with multiple sclerosis.

In its sample, this clonotype was seen a few times. The chain links TRBV4-3 to TRBJ1-2; no firm D call. The CDR3 length is 13 residues. Germline lookup yields CDR1 LGHNA and CDR2 YSLEER. V gave up 0 bases and J gave up 2 bases, with 4 bases separating them. The CDR3 bases are TGCGCCAGCAGCCAAGATCGCAACTATGGCTACACCTTC. This codes for CASSQDRNYGYTF.

The chain links TRBV28 to TRBJ1-2; 7 positions agree with TRBD1. V trimming: 6 bases; J trimming: 1 base; junction bases outside the gene matches: 8. This CDR3 is 15 amino acids long. Germline-derived CDR1 and CDR2 are MDHEN and SYDVKM. CDR3 sequence (DNA): TGTGCCAGCAGACGATACAGGGGCAGTAACTATGGCTACACCTTC. It specifies CASRRYRGSNYGYTF.

V is TRBV18 and J is TRBJ2-7, with D maybe TRBD2 (5 bases). The V gene lost 0 bases and the J gene lost 2 bases, with 11 bases spanning the gap. Germline V gives CDR1 KGHSH, CDR2 LQKENI. This CDR3 contains 15 residues. This CDR3 is CASSPPGGLTYEQYF. CDR3 DNA sequence: TGTGCCAGCTCACCACCCGGCGGGCTGACCTACGAGCAGTACTTC.

The chain links TRBV2 to TRBJ2-7; perhaps TRBD1 as D (6 bases). V shed 9 bases and J shed 3 bases, with 12 bases lying between them. The length of the CDR3 is 12 residues. The V gene's germline CDR1 is SNHLY and CDR2 FYNNEI. CDR3: CARGQTIYEQYF. The CDR3 DNA reads TGTGCCAGGGGACAAACTATCTACGAGCAGTACTTC.

V usage is TRBV13 and J usage is TRBJ2-6; D remains unclear. Germline CDR1 reads PRHDT; CDR2 reads FYEKMQ (reference sequence). The CDR3 runs 15 residues. V lost 3 bases to trimming and J lost 0 bases, with 6 bases between them. The CDR3 nucleotides are TGTGCCAGCAGCTTGACACCCTCTGGGGCCAACGTCCTGACTTTC. Translation gives CASSLTPSGANVLTF.

The chain is built from TRBV18 and TRBJ2-7, with a tentative D call TRBD2 (5 bases). Trimming shortened V by 1 base and J by 2 bases, and 12 bases separated the two germline ends. Germline values: CDR1 KGHSH, CDR2 LQKENI. The CDR3 contains 15 residues. The CDR3 here is CASSPLGEGAYEQYF. The CDR3 coding sequence is TGTGCCAGCTCACCACTGGGAGAGGGCGCCTACGAGCAGTACTTC.

V is TRBV28 and J is TRBJ1-2; 8 nucleotides line up with TRBD1. Per germline, CDR1 MDHEN and CDR2 SYDVKM. V trimming: 7 bases; J trimming: 4 bases; junction bases outside the gene matches: 8. CDR3 length equals 14 residues. The CDR3 loop reads CASTGQGAIYGYTF. The CDR3 DNA reads TGTGCCAGCACAGGGCAGGGGGCGATCTATGGCTACACCTTC.

The chain uses TRBV4-2 and TRBJ1-4; no reliable D call. Germline-derived CDR1 and CDR2 are LGHNA and YNFKEQ. CDR3 size: 15 residues. The germline V and J ends were trimmed by 1 base and 6 bases, with 12 bases remaining between them. The chain's CDR3 is CASSQAFGSDEKLFF. Written as DNA, the CDR3 is TGTGCCAGCAGCCAAGCCTTCGGTAGCGATGAAAAACTGTTTTTT.

J is TRBJ1-1 and V is TRBV15, with no clear D. The CDR3 covers 18 residues. V lost 0 bases and J 0 bases, leaving 17 bases between the germline ends. Looked up from germline, CDR1 is LNHNV and CDR2 is YYDKDF (reference sequence). The CDR3 sequence is CATSRDGPSGAMNTEAFF. CDR3 in DNA: TGTGCCACCAGCAGAGATGGGCCCTCAGGCGCCATGAACACTGAAGCTTTCTTT.

The chain couples TRBV20-1 to TRBJ2-7, with 14 nucleotides matching TRBD2. Germline loops: CDR1 DFQATT, CDR2 SNEGSKA (reference sequence). V trimming: 5 bases; J trimming: 3 bases; junction bases outside the gene matches: 3. The CDR3 loop spans 14 amino acids. The CDR3 reads CSAEGLAGDYEQYF. The CDR3, as DNA: TGCAGTGCTGAGGGACTAGCGGGGGACTACGAGCAGTACTTC.

This clonotype has just one count. The chain employs TRBV12-3 or TRBV12-4 and TRBJ1-1; D ambiguous. This CDR3 is 12 amino acids long. Deletions cut 3 bases from V and 7 bases from J, with 9 bases between. CDR3 DNA sequence: TGTGCCAGCAGTTTGATCGCACGTGAAGCTTTCTTT. This encodes CASSLIAREAFF.

The rearrangement joins TRBV9 to TRBJ2-7; 7 nucleotides line up with TRBD2. The V segment lost 0 bases and the J segment 2 bases; nucleotides outside the gene matches: 5. Germline assignment: CDR1 SGDLS and CDR2 YYNGEE. The CDR3 runs 15 residues. Written as DNA, the CDR3 is TGTGCCAGCAGCGTAGGCGGGAGTGGGGCCTACGAGCAGTACTTC. Its translation is CASSVGGSGAYEQYF.

In this sample, this clonotype turned up a few times. This chain uses TRBV7-2 with TRBJ2-5; D could derive from TRBD1 or TRBD2 (5 bases each). CDR1 and CDR2 from the germline V gene are SGHTA and FQGNSA. This CDR3 region has 11 residues. Between the trimmed V and J ends, which lost 6 bases and 5 bases, there was a span of 7 bases. CDR3 loop: CASSEGETQYF. The CDR3 DNA sequence: TGTGCCAGCAGTGAGGGGGAGACCCAGTACTTC.

The V and J genes are TRBV29-1 and TRBJ2-2, with 7 bases matching TRBD1. The CDR3 runs to 16 residues. From germline, CDR1 is SQVTM and CDR2 ANQGSEA. The trim removed 7 bases at V and 0 bases at J, leaving 11 bases unmatched. The CDR3 region is CSARTGARTNTGELFF. For the CDR3, the DNA is TGCAGCGCCAGAACAGGGGCGCGGACGAACACCGGGGAGCTGTTTTTT.

The chain links TRBV29-1 to TRBJ1-1; TRBD1 aligns across 8 bases. Trimming at V came to 4 bases and at J to 0 bases, leaving 4 bases not matched to a gene. From germline, CDR1 is SQVTM and CDR2 ANQGSEA. The CDR3 spans 14 residues. The CDR3 spells CSVVRGPMNTEAFF. The CDR3 coding sequence is TGCAGCGTTGTCAGGGGGCCCATGAACACTGAAGCTTTCTTT.

This clonotype was counted once. V gene TRBV20-1 combines with J gene TRBJ2-2, with 10 bases aligning to TRBD2. Trimming removed 3 bases from V and 6 bases from J; junction bases left unmatched: 7. The V gene's germline CDR1 is DFQATT and CDR2 SNEGSKA (reference sequence). This CDR3 is 15 amino acids long. For the CDR3, the DNA is TGCAGTGCTAGTATTCTAGCGGGAGTGGCCGGGGAGCTGTTTTTT. Protein sequence: CSASILAGVAGELFF.

This clonotype was counted a single time. The chain combines TRBV10-3 with TRBJ2-1; TRBD2 agrees at 8 bases. Losses at the gene ends were 5 bases for V and 4 bases for J; bases not matched to a gene: 7. Germline V lookup: CDR1 ENHRY, CDR2 SYGVKD. The CDR3 is 15 amino acids. DNA for the CDR3: TGTGCCATCAGTAAAAGGACTAGCCGATACAATGAGCAGTTCTTC. This encodes CAISKRTSRYNEQFF.

This rearrangement joins TRBV30 to TRBJ1-6; no firm D call. This CDR3 spans 13 amino acids. The V gene's germline CDR1 is GTSNPN and CDR2 SVGIG (reference sequence). The V end lost 0 bases, the J end lost 9 bases, and 9 bases lay between the germline ends. The CDR3 DNA is TGTGCCTGGAGTGTCTCAAGCCCTTCACCCCTCCACTTT. It codes for CAWSVSSPSPLHF.

The chain is built from TRBV24-1 and TRBJ2-1; either TRBD1 or TRBD2 may fit D (5 bases each). Per germline, CDR1 KGHDR and CDR2 SFDVKD. V lost 3 bases and J 6 bases, leaving 17 bases between the germline ends. The CDR3 contains 16 residues. DNA of the CDR3: TGTGCCACCAGTGATCCGGGCCCGAAGAGGGGCAATGAGCAGTTCTTC. This sequence encodes CATSDPGPKRGNEQFF.

The V gene is TRBV20-1, the J gene TRBJ2-1; 8 nucleotides align to TRBD2. Germline CDR1 is DFQATT and CDR2 is SNEGSKA (reference sequence). V lost 5 bases, J lost 2 bases, and 8 bases stayed unmatched. The CDR3 is 15 amino acids. The CDR3 region is CSAESLAGTYNEQFF. CDR3 nucleotide sequence: TGCAGTGCTGAATCCTTAGCGGGAACCTACAATGAGCAGTTCTTC.

Here the CDR3 DNA reads TGTGCCAGTAGTATTGACTCTGGGACAGGGGATGGCTACACCTTC. It codes for CASSIDSGTGDGYTF. This chain joins TRBV19 and TRBJ1-2; 10 bases map to TRBD1. With 3 bases clipped from V and 6 bases from J, the junction kept 7 bases outside the gene matches. Germline-derived CDR1 and CDR2 are LNHDA and SQIVND (reference sequence). This CDR3 has 15 amino acids.

The chain employs TRBV29-1 and TRBJ2-3; 13 bases agree with TRBD2. The germline gives CDR1 SQVTM, CDR2 ANQGSEA. The CDR3 runs 15 residues. V was clipped by 4 bases and J by 2 bases; unmatched bases: 3. CDR3 in amino acids: CSVGGTSGVTDTQYF. CDR3 sequence (DNA): TGCAGCGTTGGAGGGACTAGCGGGGTCACAGATACGCAGTATTTT.

The rearrangement links TRBV7-2 to TRBJ2-3; D is ambiguous. V gave up 1 base and J gave up 2 bases, with 7 bases separating them. This CDR3 contains 14 residues. The germline gives CDR1 SGHTA, CDR2 FQGNSA. The DNA of the CDR3 is TGTGCCAGCAGCTTAGACTTTTACACAGATACGCAGTATTTT. This codes for CASSLDFYTDTQYF.

This rearrangement joins TRBV11-2 to TRBJ2-7, with 9 bases fitting TRBD1. The length of the CDR3 is 18 residues. CDR1 SGHAT and CDR2 FQNNGV come from the germline V gene. V shed 1 base, J shed 2 bases, and the junction held 12 bases outside the gene matches. The CDR3 loop reads CASSLVNRGRGSPYEQYF. The CDR3 region has the DNA TGTGCCAGCAGCTTAGTTAACAGGGGGCGCGGGTCGCCCTACGAGCAGTACTTC. The full variable domain, rest sourced from reference TRBV11-2 and TRBJ2-7, is EAGVAQSPRYKIIEKRQSVAFWCNPISGHATLYWYQQILGQGPKLLIQFQNNGVVDDSQLPKDRFSAERLKGVDSTLKIQPAKLEDSAVYLCASSLVNRGRGSPYEQYFGPGTRLTVT.

The V gene is TRBV29-1, the J gene TRBJ2-4; D is perhaps TRBD2 (5 bases). CDR1 and CDR2 from the germline V gene are SQVTM and ANQGSEA. The CDR3 runs 14 residues. Trimming cost V 7 bases and J 2 bases, with 15 bases left between them. The CDR3 sequence: CSASPPGTKNIQYF. In DNA form, the CDR3 reads TGCAGCGCCTCTCCACCCGGGACCAAAAACATTCAGTACTTC. The entire variable domain, with the rest obtained from reference TRBV29-1 and TRBJ2-4, is as follows: SAVISQKPSRDICQRGTSLTIQCQVDSQVTMMFWYRQQPGQSLTLIATANQGSEATYESGFVIDKFPISRPNLTFSTLTVSNMSPEDSSIYLCSASPPGTKNIQYFGAGTRLSVL.

This chain connects TRBV5-1 to TRBJ2-7; tentatively, D is TRBD1 (6 bases). Trimming pared 4 bases from V and 5 bases from J, leaving 10 bases between. CDR3 length equals 12 residues. The germline gives CDR1 SGHRS, CDR2 YFSETQ. CDR3 loop: CASSRAGDEQYF. The DNA for the CDR3 is TGCGCCAGCAGCCGGGCAGGGGACGAGCAGTACTTC.

This rearrangement joins TRBV4-3 to TRBJ2-7; D gene ambiguous. The CDR3 runs to 14 residues. Per the germline V gene, CDR1 is LGHNA and CDR2 is YSLEER. The V end was cut by 0 bases, the J end by 3 bases, with 9 bases between. CDR3 protein: CASSQDWVSYEQYF. The CDR3 bases are TGCGCCAGCAGCCAAGATTGGGTCAGCTACGAGCAGTACTTC.